The 7 T cell receptor beta chains below come from one sample, sequenced in a study of T cell changes during pregnancy in multiple sclerosis. The assay was immunoSEQ multiplex PCR, and TCRdb's table has in-frame clones only and misses some. The sample contains about 25,000 clones, approximately 86% of which appear only once. The material was CD8+ T cells from peripheral blood mononuclear cells, obtained in the first trimester of pregnancy. These TCRs come from a female donor in good health, enrolled as a control in a pregnancy study.

This clone was seen a few times. The V gene is TRBV5-6, the J gene TRBJ2-1; 8 nucleotides align to TRBD2. J lost 1 base, V lost 3 bases, and 9 bases had no gene match. The CDR3 spans 17 residues. Per the germline V gene, CDR1 is SGHDT and CDR2 is YYEEEE. CDR3 protein: CASSSGGGVLSYNEQFF. For the CDR3, the DNA is TGTGCCAGCAGCTCGGGAGGGGGGGTCCTTTCCTACAATGAGCAGTTCTTC. Together with reference TRBV5-6 and TRBJ2-1, the CDR3 gives the full variable domain: DAGVTQSPTHLIKTRGQQVTLRCSPKSGHDTVSWYQQALGQGPQFIFQYYEEEERQRGNFPDRFSGHQFPNYSSELNVNALLLGDSALYLCASSSGGGVLSYNEQFFGPGTRLTVL.

The chain couples TRBV6-5 to TRBJ2-1; D is unclear. The CDR3 has 15 residues. Germline V gives CDR1 MNHEY, CDR2 SVGAGI. V dropped 7 bases and J dropped 0 bases, with 13 bases sitting between them. The CDR3 DNA is TGTGCCAGCACCCCGGAAGCGAGCTCCTACAATGAGCAGTTCTTC. Amino acid sequence: CASTPEASSYNEQFF.

The chain employs TRBV9 and TRBJ2-2; D is unclear. V was cut by 0 bases and J by 1 base, with 4 bases left in between. This CDR3 comprises 14 residues. The germline CDR1 and CDR2 sequences are SGDLS and YYNGEE. For the CDR3, the DNA is TGTGCCAGCAGCGTAGACGGGAACACCGGGGAGCTGTTTTTT. Translated, it gives CASSVDGNTGELFF.

The CDR3 spells CSAVPDKNTEAFF. DNA of the CDR3: TGCAGCGCCGTACCGGACAAGAACACTGAAGCTTTCTTT. This rearrangement joins TRBV29-1 to TRBJ1-1, with D maybe TRBD1 (5 bases). V lost 7 bases and J lost 1, with 13 bases in between. This CDR3 contains 13 residues. Germline CDR1 is SQVTM and CDR2 is ANQGSEA.

This clone occurred once. The chain uses TRBV7-7 and TRBJ1-4, with 9 positions matching TRBD1. Losses at the gene ends were 4 bases for V and 6 bases for J; bases not matched to a gene: 6. The CDR3 has 15 amino acids. CDR1 SSHAT and CDR2 FNYEAQ come from the germline V gene (reference sequence). The CDR3 nucleotides read TGTGCCAGCAGCTGGGGGACAGGGTATGATGAAAAACTGTTTTTT. Translating gives CASSWGTGYDEKLFF. The full variable domain, its missing parts supplied by reference TRBV7-7 and TRBJ1-4, is GAGVSQSPRYKVTKRGQDVTLRCDPISSHATLYWYQQALGQGPEFLTYFNYEAQPDKSGLPSDRFSAERPEGSISTLTIQRTEQRDSAMYRCASSWGTGYDEKLFFGSGTQLSVL.

The V call is TRBV19, the J call TRBJ2-1; the D gene is possibly TRBD2 (5 bases). The CDR3 loop spans 14 amino acids. Germline-derived CDR1 and CDR2 are LNHDA and SQIVND (reference sequence). Trimming removed 3 bases from V and 3 bases from J, with 9 bases in between. The CDR3 DNA reads TGTGCCAGTAGTATCTTAGCGAACTACAATGAGCAGTTCTTC. Encoded protein: CASSILANYNEQFF.

J is TRBJ2-5 and V is TRBV28; D perhaps matches TRBD2 (6 bases). Trimming stripped 1 base from V and 5 bases from J, with 11 bases between. Germline V gene sequence: CDR1 MDHEN, CDR2 SYDVKM. The length of the CDR3 is 14 residues. The CDR3 DNA reads as TGTGCCAGCAGTTTATTAGCTGGGGGGGAGACCCAGTACTTC. Protein sequence: CASSLLAGGETQYF.